The 10 T cell receptor beta chains listed next were all sequenced from one sample in a study of T cell responses to AZD1222 COVID-19 vaccine. TCRdb's table, derived via immunoSEQ multiplex PCR, lists solely in-frame clones and lacks some. The data hold some 150,000 clones, with roughly 92% observed a single time. The sample here was peripheral blood, taken on day 0 of AZD1222 vaccination. Receptor source: an adult in good health.

This clone turned up a few times. The chain links TRBV7-9 to TRBJ1-1; 8 nucleotides agree with TRBD1. Unmatched junction bases numbered 8, after V lost 7 bases and J lost 4 bases. The CDR3 runs 14 residues. CDR1 and CDR2 (germline): SEHNR, FQNEAQ (reference sequence). DNA for the CDR3: TGTGCCAGCACCCCCGGACAGGGCAGCACTGAAGCTTTCTTT. This translates into CASTPGQGSTEAFF. The full variable domain, rest sourced from reference TRBV7-9 and TRBJ1-1, is DTGVSQNPRHKITKRGQNVTFRCDPISEHNRLYWYRQTLGQGPEFLTYFQNEAQLEKSRLLSDRFSAERPKGSFSTLEIQRTEQGDSAMYLCASTPGQGSTEAFFGQGTRLTVV.

The genes are TRBV11-2 and TRBJ2-2; D tentatively reads TRBD1 or TRBD2 (6 bases each). Trimming removed 4 bases from V and 1 base from J, with 13 bases in between. Germline V gene data show CDR1 as SGHAT and CDR2 as FQNNGV. This CDR3 has 16 residues. Here the CDR3 DNA reads TGTGCCAGCAGCTCTCTCCGGGGGCGGAACACCGGGGAGCTGTTTTTT. Protein: CASSSLRGRNTGELFF.

The chain combines TRBV29-1 with TRBJ1-5; the D gene is possibly TRBD1 (5 bases). Germline CDR1 and CDR2: SQVTM and ANQGSEA. The V end was cut by 6 bases, the J end by 2 bases, with 11 bases between. The length of the CDR3 is 13 residues. The CDR3 DNA reads as TGCAGCGTCGGGGCCGGTGGCAATCAGCCCCAGCATTTT. It specifies CSVGAGGNQPQHF.

The chain uses TRBV13 and TRBJ2-2; TRBD1 might be the D (6 bases). V was trimmed by 6 bases and J by 4 bases, leaving 18 bases between them. The CDR3 loop spans 16 amino acids. Germline V gene data show CDR1 as PRHDT and CDR2 as FYEKMQ (reference sequence). CDR3 in DNA: TGTGCCAGCAGAAACCCACCGGGACAAAGCACCGGGGAGCTGTTTTTT. Protein product: CASRNPPGQSTGELFF.

As for this clone: A junction end diverges from the germline sequence, so it may reflect a read error. V and J are TRBV27 and TRBJ2-6; no firm D call. Germline V gene sequence: CDR1 MNHEY, CDR2 SMNVEV (reference sequence). The CDR3 sequence is 12 residues long. The CDR3 loop is CASSSVANVLTF. For the CDR3, the DNA is TGTGCCAGCAGTTCTGTGGCCAACGTCCTGACTTTC.

CDR3 coding DNA: TGTGCCAGCAGCCCGGGGACTAGCCGACCGAATGAGCAGTTCTTC. This sequence encodes CASSPGTSRPNEQFF. J is TRBJ2-1 and V is TRBV6-5; the match to TRBD2 covers 9 bases. V gave up 6 bases and J gave up 7 bases; unmatched junction bases: 10. From germline, CDR1 is MNHEY and CDR2 SVGAGI. The CDR3 extends over 15 amino acids.

J is TRBJ2-2 and V is TRBV3-1 (or the pseudogene TRBV3-2); 10 bases agree with TRBD2. CDR3 length: 19 residues. V trimming: 4 bases; J trimming: 0 bases; junction bases outside the gene matches: 11. From germline, CDR1 is LGHDT and CDR2 YNNKEL (reference sequence). The CDR3 DNA reads as TGTGCCAGCAGCCCACTTTACGGGACTAGCGTTTCGAACACCGGGGAGCTGTTTTTT. It codes for CASSPLYGTSVSNTGELFF.

The chain combines TRBV20-1 with TRBJ2-7; 7 bases fit TRBD1. V dropped 3 bases and J dropped 5; count of bases not matched to a gene: 7. The CDR3 is made up of 13 amino acids. The germline CDR1 and CDR2 sequences are DFQATT and SNEGSKA (reference sequence). CDR3 sequence reads: CSASGNRGDEQYF. Written as DNA, the CDR3 is TGCAGTGCTAGTGGAAACAGGGGCGACGAGCAGTACTTC.

The rearrangement uses TRBV20-1 and TRBJ1-3; 7 positions match TRBD1. The CDR3 is 13 amino acids. Per germline, CDR1 DFQATT and CDR2 SNEGSKA (reference sequence). V lost 3 bases to trimming and J lost 5 bases; unmatched junction nucleotides: 4. The CDR3 protein is CSASWDSRNTIYF. CDR3 DNA: TGCAGTGCTAGTTGGGACAGTAGAAACACCATATATTTT.

J is TRBJ2-7 and V is TRBV5-1; either TRBD1 or TRBD2 may supply D (5 bases each). Trimming left V 2 bases short and J 0 bases short, with 9 bases between. Germline CDR1 and CDR2: SGHRS and YFSETQ. This CDR3 has 14 amino acids. The CDR3 sequence is CASSFGGASYEQYF. CDR3 nucleotide sequence: TGCGCCAGCAGCTTTGGGGGAGCCTCCTACGAGCAGTACTTC.